This TCR beta chain came from a study of shared clonotypes between healthy human individuals. Study-wide background: The donor group consisted of a couple of women and a few men, aged 18 to 49.

Germline-derived CDR1 and CDR2 are KGHSH and LQKENI. The CDR3 has 13 residues. Germline trimming cut 6 bases from V and 5 bases from J; bases unmatched to any gene: 6. Assay used: immunoSEQ multiplex PCR; TCRdb lists only in-frame clones, some missing. The data show roughly 2,500,000 clones, 93% seen once. Nashville, Tennessee was home to all donors, who were Caucasian adults. The specimen sequenced was naive CD4+ T cells from PBMCs. The sample's subset: CD45RA+ positively selected. V is TRBV18 and J is TRBJ2-5; 7 bases line up with TRBD2. The sequence was obtained from a man between 18 and 29 years old in good health. Some clones in this sample may be carry-over from other donors' samples. The CDR3 sequence is CASSGEGSETQYF. The CDR3 DNA reads as TGTGCCAGCTCCGGGGAGGGGAGCGAGACCCAGTACTTC.